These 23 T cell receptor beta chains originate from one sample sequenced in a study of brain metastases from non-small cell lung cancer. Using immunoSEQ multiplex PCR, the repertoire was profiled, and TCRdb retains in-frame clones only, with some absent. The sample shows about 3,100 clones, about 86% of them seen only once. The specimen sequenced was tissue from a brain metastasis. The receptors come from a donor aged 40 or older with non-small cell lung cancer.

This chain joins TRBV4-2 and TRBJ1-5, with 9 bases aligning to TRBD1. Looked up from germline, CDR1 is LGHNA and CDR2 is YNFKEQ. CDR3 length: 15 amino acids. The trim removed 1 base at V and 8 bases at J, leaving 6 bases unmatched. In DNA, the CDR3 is TGTGCCAGCAGCCAAGGGGGACAGGGTCAGGAGCCCCAGCATTTT. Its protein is CASSQGGQGQEPQHF.

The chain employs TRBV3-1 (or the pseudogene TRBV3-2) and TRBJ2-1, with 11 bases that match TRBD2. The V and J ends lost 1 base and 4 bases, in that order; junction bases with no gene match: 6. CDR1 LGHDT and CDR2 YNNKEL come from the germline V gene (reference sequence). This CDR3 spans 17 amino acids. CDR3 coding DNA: TGTGCCAGCAGCCAAGGTCTAACTAGCGGGGGTTACAATGAGCAGTTCTTC. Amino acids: CASSQGLTSGGYNEQFF.

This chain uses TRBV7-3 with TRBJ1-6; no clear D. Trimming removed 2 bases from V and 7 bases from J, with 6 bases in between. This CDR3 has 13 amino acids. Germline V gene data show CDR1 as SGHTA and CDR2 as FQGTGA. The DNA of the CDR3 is TGTGCCAGCAGCTTAGGGGTAAATTCACCCCTCCACTTT. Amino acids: CASSLGVNSPLHF.

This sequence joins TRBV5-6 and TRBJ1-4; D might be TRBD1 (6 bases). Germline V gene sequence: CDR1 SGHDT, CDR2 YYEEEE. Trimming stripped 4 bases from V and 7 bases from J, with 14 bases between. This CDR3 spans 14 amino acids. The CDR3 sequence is CASSLRQGGEKLFF. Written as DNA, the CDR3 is TGTGCCAGCAGCCTGAGACAAGGGGGTGAAAAACTGTTTTTT.

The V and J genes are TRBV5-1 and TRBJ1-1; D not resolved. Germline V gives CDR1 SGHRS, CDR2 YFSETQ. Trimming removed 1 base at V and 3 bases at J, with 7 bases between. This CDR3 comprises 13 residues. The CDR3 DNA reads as TGCGCCAGCAGCTTGAAGGGAGACACTGAAGCTTTCTTT. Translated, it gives CASSLKGDTEAFF. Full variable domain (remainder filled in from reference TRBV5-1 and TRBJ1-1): KAGVTQTPRYLIKTRGQQVTLSCSPISGHRSVSWYQQTPGQGLQFLFEYFSETQRNKGNFPGRFSGRQFSNSRSEMNVSTLELGDSALYLCASSLKGDTEAFFGQGTRLTVV.

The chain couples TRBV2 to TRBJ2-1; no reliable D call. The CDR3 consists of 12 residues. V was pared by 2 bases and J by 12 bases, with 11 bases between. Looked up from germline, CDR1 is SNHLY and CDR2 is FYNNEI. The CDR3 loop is CASSESRMLQFF. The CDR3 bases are TGTGCCAGCAGTGAAAGTAGGATGTTGCAGTTCTTC.

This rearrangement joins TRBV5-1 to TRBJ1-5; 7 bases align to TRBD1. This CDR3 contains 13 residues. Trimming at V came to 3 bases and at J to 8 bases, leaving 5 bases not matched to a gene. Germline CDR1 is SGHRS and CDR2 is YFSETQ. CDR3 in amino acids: CASSSTGKEPQHF. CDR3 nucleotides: TGCGCCAGCAGCTCGACAGGGAAGGAGCCCCAGCATTTT.

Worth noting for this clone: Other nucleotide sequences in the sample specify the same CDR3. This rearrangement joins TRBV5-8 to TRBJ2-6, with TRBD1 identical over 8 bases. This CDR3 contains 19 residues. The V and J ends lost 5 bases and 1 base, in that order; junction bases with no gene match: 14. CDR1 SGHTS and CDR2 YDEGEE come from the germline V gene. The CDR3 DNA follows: TGTGCCAGCAGGAGTTCTCAGGGGGCAGTTTTTTCTGGGGCCAACGTCCTGACTTTC. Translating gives CASRSSQGAVFSGANVLTF.

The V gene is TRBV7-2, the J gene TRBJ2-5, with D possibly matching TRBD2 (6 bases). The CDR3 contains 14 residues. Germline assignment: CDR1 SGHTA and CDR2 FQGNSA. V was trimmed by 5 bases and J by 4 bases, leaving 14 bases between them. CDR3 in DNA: TGTGCCAGCAGCCCTACTAGGGGAGGAGAGACCCAGTACTTC. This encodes CASSPTRGGETQYF.

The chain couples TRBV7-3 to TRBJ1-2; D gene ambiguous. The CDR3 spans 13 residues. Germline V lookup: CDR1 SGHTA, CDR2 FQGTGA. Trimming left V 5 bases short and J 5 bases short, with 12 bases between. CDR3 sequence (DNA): TGTGCCAGCAGCCTCGCCACGGGTTATGGCTACACCTTC. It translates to CASSLATGYGYTF.

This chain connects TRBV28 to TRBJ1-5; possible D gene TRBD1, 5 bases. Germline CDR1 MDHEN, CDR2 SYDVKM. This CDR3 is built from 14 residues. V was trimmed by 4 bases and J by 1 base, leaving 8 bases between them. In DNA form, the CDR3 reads TGTGCCAGCAGTTCGGGGGGGAGCAATCAGCCCCAGCATTTT. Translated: CASSSGGSNQPQHF. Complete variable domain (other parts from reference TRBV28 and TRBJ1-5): DVKVTQSSRYLVKRTGEKVFLECVQDMDHENMFWYRQDPGLGLRLIYFSYDVKMKEKGDIPEGYSVSREKKERFSLILESASTNQTSMYLCASSSGGSNQPQHFGDGTRLSIL.

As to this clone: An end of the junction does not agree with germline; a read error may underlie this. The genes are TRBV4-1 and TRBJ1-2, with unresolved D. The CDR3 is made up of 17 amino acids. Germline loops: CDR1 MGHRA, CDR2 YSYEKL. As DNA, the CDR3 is TGCGCCAGCAGCCAAGATCTCCAAGGGAGTCGTATTGATGGCTACATCTTC. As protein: CASSQDLQGSRIDGYIF.

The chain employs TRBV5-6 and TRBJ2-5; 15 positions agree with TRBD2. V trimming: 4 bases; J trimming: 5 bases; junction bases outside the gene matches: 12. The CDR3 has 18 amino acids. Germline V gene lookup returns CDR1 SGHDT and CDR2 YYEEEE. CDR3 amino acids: CASSRNPGLAGGGETQYF. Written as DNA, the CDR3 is TGTGCCAGCAGCAGGAACCCGGGACTAGCGGGAGGTGGTGAGACCCAGTACTTC.

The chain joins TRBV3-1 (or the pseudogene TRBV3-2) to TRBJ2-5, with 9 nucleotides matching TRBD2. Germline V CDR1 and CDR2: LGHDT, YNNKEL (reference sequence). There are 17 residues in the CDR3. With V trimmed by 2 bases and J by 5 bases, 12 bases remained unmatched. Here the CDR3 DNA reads TGTGCCAGCAGCCAAAGGCTGGGTACGGCGGGAGGGGAGACCCAGTACTTC. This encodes CASSQRLGTAGGETQYF.

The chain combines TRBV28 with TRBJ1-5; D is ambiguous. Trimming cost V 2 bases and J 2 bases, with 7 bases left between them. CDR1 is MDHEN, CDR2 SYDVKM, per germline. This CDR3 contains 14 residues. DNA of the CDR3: TGTGCCAGCAGTTTAGCGGTTGGCAATCAGCCCCAGCATTTT. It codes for CASSLAVGNQPQHF.

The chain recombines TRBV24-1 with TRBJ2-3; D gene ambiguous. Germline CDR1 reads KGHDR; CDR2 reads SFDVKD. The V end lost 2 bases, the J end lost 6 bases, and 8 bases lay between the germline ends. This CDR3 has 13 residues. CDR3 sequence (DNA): TGTGCCACCAGTGATTCGAGTGTGGATACGCAGTATTTT. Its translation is CATSDSSVDTQYF.

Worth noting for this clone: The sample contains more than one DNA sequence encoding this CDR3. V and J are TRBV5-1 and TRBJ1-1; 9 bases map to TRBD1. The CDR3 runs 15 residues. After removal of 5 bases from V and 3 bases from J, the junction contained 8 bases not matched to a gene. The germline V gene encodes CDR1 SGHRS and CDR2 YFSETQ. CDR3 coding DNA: TGCGCCAGCAGTTGGGGACAGGGTCATGACACTGAAGCTTTCTTT. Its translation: CASSWGQGHDTEAFF.

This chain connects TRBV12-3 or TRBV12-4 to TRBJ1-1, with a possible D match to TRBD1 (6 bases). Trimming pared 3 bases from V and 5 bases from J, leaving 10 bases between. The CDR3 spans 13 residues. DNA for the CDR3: TGTGCCAGCAGTTTGGGGGGGCGAACTGAAGCTTTCTTT. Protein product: CASSLGGRTEAFF.

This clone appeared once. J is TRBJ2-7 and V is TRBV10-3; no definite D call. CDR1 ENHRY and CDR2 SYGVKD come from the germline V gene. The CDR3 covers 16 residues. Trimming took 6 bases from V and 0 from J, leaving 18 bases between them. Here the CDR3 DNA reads TGTGCCATCAGCGCTCTGAGTAGGGCCTCCTCCTACGAGCAGTACTTC. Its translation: CAISALSRASSYEQYF.

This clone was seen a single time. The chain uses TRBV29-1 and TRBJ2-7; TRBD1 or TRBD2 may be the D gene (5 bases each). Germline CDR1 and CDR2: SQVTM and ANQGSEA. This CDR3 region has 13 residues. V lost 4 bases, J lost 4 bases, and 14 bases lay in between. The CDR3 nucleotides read TGCAGCGTTGGTGGGGGAGAGGGGTACGAGCAGTACTTC. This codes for CSVGGGEGYEQYF.

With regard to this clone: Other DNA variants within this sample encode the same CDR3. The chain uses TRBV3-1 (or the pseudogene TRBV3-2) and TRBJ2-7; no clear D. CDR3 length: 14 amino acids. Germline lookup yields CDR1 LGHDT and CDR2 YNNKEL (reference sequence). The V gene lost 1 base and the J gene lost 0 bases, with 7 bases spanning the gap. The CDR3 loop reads CASSQARFSYEQYF. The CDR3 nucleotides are TGTGCCAGCAGCCAAGCGCGTTTCTCCTACGAGCAGTACTTC.

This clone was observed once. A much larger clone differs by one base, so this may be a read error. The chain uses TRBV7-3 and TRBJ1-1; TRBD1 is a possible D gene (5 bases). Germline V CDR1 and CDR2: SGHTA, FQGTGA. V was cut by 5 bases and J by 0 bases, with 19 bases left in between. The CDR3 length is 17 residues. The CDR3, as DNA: TGTGCCAGCAGCATGGGACCCACCGGGATATTGAACACTGAAGCTTTCTTT. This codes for CASSMGPTGILNTEAFF.

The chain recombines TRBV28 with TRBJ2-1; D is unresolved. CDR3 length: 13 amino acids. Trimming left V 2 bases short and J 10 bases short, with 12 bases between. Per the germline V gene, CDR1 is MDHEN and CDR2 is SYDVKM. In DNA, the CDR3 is TGTGCCAGCAGTTTAGGCCTAACGGAGGAGCAGTTCTTC. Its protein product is CASSLGLTEEQFF.